The 25 T cell receptor beta chains in this list originate from one sample, sequenced in a study of CD8+CD57+ T cells in acquired aplastic anemia. Genomic DNA was employed as the template in profiling TCR beta VDJ and CDR3. From the reads, TCRdb called clonotypes with MiXCR, one entry per CDR3 protein. The sample lists 200,000 to 250,000 distinct CDR3 sequences; 65% were seen once. It was patients with CD8+CD57+ cell expansion by flow cytometry who were chosen for sequencing. Source material: sorted CD4+, CD8+, or CD8+CD57+ T cells (not recorded which) from PBMCs. The receptors come from a human donor with aplastic anemia.

This clonotype was recorded many times. The chain has TRBV7-3 and TRBJ2-1; a possible D gene is TRBD1 (5 bases). Germline V lookup: CDR1 SGHTA, CDR2 FQGTGA. Trimming left V 5 bases short and J 6 bases short, with 14 bases between. The CDR3 extends over 14 amino acids. DNA for the CDR3: TGTGCCAGCAGCCTAATCTCAGGGTCCAATGAGCAGTTCTTC. Its protein is CASSLISGSNEQFF.

The chain links TRBV7-8 to TRBJ2-7; TRBD2 matches 9 bases. J was trimmed by 7 bases and V by 6 bases; bases with no gene match: 10. Germline V lookup: CDR1 SGHVS, CDR2 FQNEAQ. CDR3 size: 14 residues. This CDR3 reads CASSLLGLAREQYF. CDR3 sequence (DNA): TGTGCCAGCAGTCTCCTCGGACTAGCGAGAGAGCAGTACTTC.

This clonotype was recorded once. The rearrangement links TRBV24-1 to TRBJ2-1, with TRBD1 identical over 12 bases. The CDR3 is made up of 15 amino acids. Trimming removed 6 bases from V and 9 bases from J; junction bases left unmatched: 8. Germline assignment: CDR1 KGHDR and CDR2 SFDVKD. This CDR3 is CATSNGRDRGREQFF. For the CDR3, the DNA is TGTGCCACCAGTAACGGCCGGGACAGGGGGCGTGAGCAGTTCTTC.

The chain employs TRBV11-2 and TRBJ2-3, with 12 nucleotides matching TRBD2. J was trimmed by 5 bases and V by 0 bases; bases with no gene match: 6. Looked up from germline, CDR1 is SGHAT and CDR2 is FQNNGV. This CDR3 is built from 17 residues. The CDR3 DNA sequence: TGTGCCAGCAGCTTAGATGGGCTAGCGGGGGGGCAAGATACGCAGTATTTT. It is translated as CASSLDGLAGGQDTQYF.

The chain links TRBV20-1 to TRBJ1-6, with 8 bases matching TRBD1. Trimming cost V 2 bases and J 8 bases; bases outside gene matches: 2. CDR1 and CDR2 from the germline V gene are DFQATT and SNEGSKA (reference sequence). The CDR3 covers 13 residues. CDR3 in amino acids: CSARSTGDSPLHF. Written as DNA, the CDR3 is TGCAGTGCTAGATCGACAGGGGATTCACCCCTCCACTTT.

The J gene is TRBJ1-5, the V gene TRBV6-2 or TRBV6-3; no definite D call. V lost 4 bases and J 3 bases, leaving 10 bases between the germline ends. Germline assignment: CDR1 MNHEY and CDR2 SVGEGT. CDR3 length: 14 amino acids. CDR3 sequence reads: CASSFIEDNQPQHF. The CDR3 bases are TGTGCCAGCAGTTTCATAGAGGACAATCAGCCCCAGCATTTT.

This clonotype came up a few times. The chain has TRBV4-2 and TRBJ2-7; 7 bases are shared with TRBD2. Germline lookup yields CDR1 LGHNA and CDR2 YNFKEQ. The J segment lost 4 bases and the V segment lost 0 bases, leaving 9 bases of the junction unmatched. The CDR3 extends over 16 amino acids. The CDR3, as DNA: TGTGCCAGCAGCCAAGAAGTGGGAAGCGGGGCTTACGAGCAGTACTTC. Translation: CASSQEVGSGAYEQYF.

The chain recombines TRBV20-1 with TRBJ2-7; tentative D call: TRBD2 (5 bases). Trimming stripped 0 bases from V and 5 bases from J, with 17 bases between. Germline lookup yields CDR1 DFQATT and CDR2 SNEGSKA (reference sequence). There are 15 residues in the CDR3. DNA of the CDR3: TGCAGTGCTAGAGATTTCGGTGGGAGATTACACGAGCAGTACTTC. Translating it yields CSARDFGGRLHEQYF.

The chain links TRBV7-8 to TRBJ1-2; D gene uncertain. The CDR3 runs to 15 residues. Germline V lookup: CDR1 SGHVS, CDR2 FQNEAQ. V was shortened by 3 bases and J by 4 bases, with 15 bases between the two germline ends. This chain's CDR3 is CASSLRQDYRYGYTF. For the CDR3, the DNA is TGTGCCAGCAGCTTGAGGCAGGACTACCGCTATGGCTACACCTTC.

Notes on this clonotype: Germline and junction disagree at one end, which may indicate a read error. This rearrangement joins TRBV24-1 to TRBJ2-3; no clear D. CDR1 is KGHDR, CDR2 SFDVKD, per germline. The CDR3 sequence is 13 residues long. CDR3 DNA: TGTGCCATCAGTGATTCCAGCACAGATACGCAGTATTTT. Its protein product is CAISDSSTDTQYF.

The chain is built from TRBV20-1 and TRBJ1-1, with D hard to call. Trimming took off 5 bases at V and 1 base at J, with 11 bases between the two ends. Per the germline V gene, CDR1 is DFQATT and CDR2 is SNEGSKA (reference sequence). The CDR3 has 13 amino acids. In nucleotides, the CDR3 is TGCAGTGCTGACCCTCAGCCGAACACTGAAGCTTTCTTT. Translating it yields CSADPQPNTEAFF.

The J gene is TRBJ2-5, the V gene TRBV2; D not certain. The CDR3 contains 13 residues. CDR1 is SNHLY, CDR2 FYNNEI, per germline. The V end was cut by 11 bases, the J end by 4 bases, with 17 bases between. The CDR3 sequence is CASSKVLRETQYF. The CDR3 coding sequence is TGTGCCTCATCTAAGGTGCTGCGAGAGACCCAGTACTTC.

This clonotype turned up a few times. The chain links TRBV3-1 to TRBJ2-3, with a tentative D call TRBD2 (6 bases). CDR1 is LGHDT, CDR2 YNNKEL, per germline (reference sequence). This CDR3 contains 15 residues. The ends were cut back, 6 bases at V and 5 bases at J, with 18 bases in the middle. The CDR3 sequence: CASSHRGLGVDTQYF. The CDR3 DNA sequence: TGTGCCAGCAGTCATAGGGGACTTGGAGTAGATACGCAGTATTTT.

This clonotype has a single count. The chain employs TRBV19 and TRBJ2-2; TRBD1 matches 8 bases. CDR1 and CDR2 (germline): LNHDA, SQIVND (reference sequence). CDR3 size: 16 residues. The trim removed 6 bases at V and 4 bases at J, leaving 10 bases unmatched. CDR3 protein: CASSRPGQASTGELFF. For the CDR3, the DNA is TGTGCCAGTAGCCGACCGGGACAGGCCTCCACCGGGGAGCTGTTTTTT.

The V call is TRBV9, the J call TRBJ2-1; no reliable D call. V was clipped by 4 bases and J by 7 bases, with 6 bases between them. Germline-derived CDR1 and CDR2 are SGDLS and YYNGEE. CDR3 length: 11 amino acids. The CDR3 nucleotides read TGTGCCAGCAGCACCTCTAATGAGCAGTTCTTC. Translated: CASSTSNEQFF.

The V and J genes are TRBV7-9 and TRBJ2-2; TRBD1 agrees at 7 bases. With 11 bases clipped from V and 1 base from J, the junction kept 10 bases outside the gene matches. CDR1 is SEHNR and CDR2 is FQNEAQ in the germline V gene (reference sequence). CDR3 length: 15 amino acids. CDR3 sequence reads: CAWSTGQLNTGELFF. The DNA of the CDR3 is TGTGCCTGGAGTACGGGACAGCTGAACACCGGGGAGCTGTTTTTT.

The rearrangement links TRBV7-3 to TRBJ1-6; unclear D gene. CDR1 is SGHTA and CDR2 is FQGTGA in the germline V gene. CDR3 size: 15 residues. V was pared by 5 bases and J by 7 bases, with 15 bases between. The CDR3 DNA reads as TGTGCCAGCAGCGTCTCCGGGAGGTCGAATTCACCCCTCCACTTT. Encoded protein: CASSVSGRSNSPLHF.

This chain joins TRBV24-1 and TRBJ2-1; D remains ambiguous. Trimming removed 6 bases from V and 5 bases from J, with 4 bases in between. In germline, CDR1 is KGHDR, CDR2 SFDVKD. The CDR3 covers 11 residues. The CDR3 DNA follows: TGTGCCACCAGTATCAACAATGAGCAGTTCTTC. Its translation: CATSINNEQFF.

V usage is TRBV11-2 and J usage is TRBJ2-7; 12 bases fit TRBD2. This CDR3 has 13 amino acids. With V trimmed by 5 bases and J by 6 bases, 2 bases remained unmatched. Germline CDR1 reads SGHAT; CDR2 reads FQNNGV. The CDR3 here is CASSQGLAGEQYF. The CDR3 DNA reads as TGTGCCAGCAGCCAGGGACTAGCGGGCGAGCAGTACTTC.

The chain has TRBV19 and TRBJ1-5; TRBD1 aligns across 9 bases. Germline CDR1 LNHDA, CDR2 SQIVND (reference sequence). The J segment lost 0 bases and the V segment lost 6 bases, leaving 3 bases of the junction unmatched. The length of the CDR3 is 15 residues. Here the CDR3 reads CASSGTGTSNQPQHF. The DNA of the CDR3 is TGTGCCAGTAGCGGGACAGGGACTAGCAATCAGCCCCAGCATTTT.

In this sample, this clonotype turned up a few times. The CDR3 sequence is CAIRAGTSGVSYEQYF. The CDR3 DNA follows: TGTGCCATCAGAGCGGGGACTAGCGGAGTTTCCTACGAGCAGTACTTC. V and J are TRBV10-3 and TRBJ2-7, with 11 positions matching TRBD2. Trimming removed 6 bases from V and 1 base from J; junction bases left unmatched: 8. Germline CDR1 ENHRY, CDR2 SYGVKD. The CDR3 runs 16 residues.

V usage is TRBV7-3 and J usage is TRBJ2-3; 7 bases align to TRBD2. Trimming cost V 9 bases and J 3 bases; bases outside gene matches: 3. This CDR3 has 12 residues. CDR1 is SGHTA, CDR2 FQGTGA, per germline. The CDR3 protein is CASSRGTDTQYF. CDR3 nucleotides: TGTGCCAGTTCGCGGGGGACAGATACGCAGTATTTT.

The chain links TRBV19 to TRBJ2-2; the D is unclear. This CDR3 comprises 14 residues. The germline gives CDR1 LNHDA, CDR2 SQIVND (reference sequence). V lost 10 bases, J lost 0 bases, and 12 bases lay in between. The CDR3 protein is CATADQTNTGELFF. In DNA form, the CDR3 reads TGTGCCACCGCGGACCAGACGAACACCGGGGAGCTGTTTTTT.

The J gene is TRBJ1-5, the V gene TRBV29-1; perhaps TRBD1 as D (5 bases). The CDR3 covers 13 residues. The germline V and J ends were trimmed by 4 bases and 3 bases, with 10 bases remaining between them. The V gene's germline CDR1 is SQVTM and CDR2 ANQGSEA. The CDR3, as DNA: TGCAGCGTTGCGCGGGGACTCAATCAGCCCCAGCATTTT. It yields the protein CSVARGLNQPQHF.

The genes are TRBV7-9 and TRBJ2-5; D is perhaps TRBD2 (5 bases). This CDR3 has 14 residues. Trimming pared 4 bases from V and 7 bases from J, leaving 16 bases between. Per the germline V gene, CDR1 is SEHNR and CDR2 is FQNEAQ (reference sequence). CDR3 in amino acids: CASSSTAVRGTQYF. The CDR3 bases are TGTGCCAGCAGCTCAACCGCAGTTCGGGGGACCCAGTACTTC.